Listed below are T cell receptor beta chains from one sample, sequenced in a study of tumor-infiltrating lymphocytes in primary liver carcinoma. TCRdb itself ran the multiplex PCR reads through MiXCR, one entry per CDR3 protein. The data hold around 120,000 distinct CDR3 sequences, with around 70% observed a single time. The sequencing input was tumor-adjacent normal liver tissue. The receptors here all came from a woman aged 55-75 years with primary liver carcinoma and hepatitis B virus infection. Each CDR3 is given with its conserved first and last residue. The D gene is left open where the match is weak. Some rows mark clone size as missing; the rest say once, few, many or name a class of expanded clone.

clone_size	d_call	j_call	v_call	cdr3_aa	cdr3_nt
-	TRBD1	TRBJ2-5	TRBV5-4	CASSSGQGKSETQHF	TGTGCCAGCAGCTCGGGACAGGGGAAGTCAGAGACCCAGCACTTC
-	-	TRBJ1-5	TRBV6-6	CAGSYGGNQPHHF	TGTGCCGGCAGTTACGGCGGGAATCAGCCCCACCATTTT
many	-	TRBJ2-1	TRBV12-3/TRBV12-4	CASRSAVYNEQFF	TGTGCCAGCAGAAGCGCCGTATACAATGAGCAGTTCTTC
-	TRBD2	TRBJ2-1	TRBV28	CASSLFTGSGAYNEKFF	TGTGCCAGCAGTTTATTTACTGGCAGCGGGGCTTACAATGAGAAGTTCTTC
-	TRBD1	TRBJ1-2	TRBV19	CASTYRGEEPYGYTF	TGTGCCAGTACGTACAGGGGAGAAGAACCCTATGGCTACACCTTC
many	TRBD1	TRBJ1-1	TRBV7-8	CASSLTQGPSGEAFF	TGTGCCAGCAGCCTAACACAGGGGCCCTCGGGTGAAGCTTTCTTT
many	TRBD2	TRBJ2-3	TRBV6-5	CASSSSRAGGLGTDTQYF	TGTGCCAGCAGTTCCTCTCGTGCGGGAGGCCTCGGCACAGATACGCAGTATTTT
-	-	TRBJ1-2	TRBV11-2	CASSSGMEYGYTF	TGTGCTAGCAGTTCCGGGATGGAATATGGCTATACCTTC
once	-	TRBJ2-1	TRBV7-9	CASRPIGNERFF	TGTGCCAGCAGGCCCATCGGGAATGAGCGGTTCTTC
many	TRBD1	TRBJ1-2	TRBV14	CASSPGQGAAGYTF	TGTGCCAGCAGCCCGGGACAGGGGGCAGCAGGCTACACCTTC
-	TRBD2	TRBJ2-1	TRBV12-3/TRBV12-4	CASSFLTSGSHNEHFF	TGTGCCAGCAGTTTCCTGACTAGCGGGAGCCACAATGAGCACTTCTTC
-	-	TRBJ2-7	TRBV6-1	CASSDLISFNEQCF	TGTGCCAGCAGTGACCTGATTAGTTTTAACGAGCAGTGCTTC
-	TRBD1	TRBJ1-2	TRBV5-1	CASSPTGAHGYTF	TGCGCCAGCAGCCCCACAGGGGCGCATGGCTACACCTTC